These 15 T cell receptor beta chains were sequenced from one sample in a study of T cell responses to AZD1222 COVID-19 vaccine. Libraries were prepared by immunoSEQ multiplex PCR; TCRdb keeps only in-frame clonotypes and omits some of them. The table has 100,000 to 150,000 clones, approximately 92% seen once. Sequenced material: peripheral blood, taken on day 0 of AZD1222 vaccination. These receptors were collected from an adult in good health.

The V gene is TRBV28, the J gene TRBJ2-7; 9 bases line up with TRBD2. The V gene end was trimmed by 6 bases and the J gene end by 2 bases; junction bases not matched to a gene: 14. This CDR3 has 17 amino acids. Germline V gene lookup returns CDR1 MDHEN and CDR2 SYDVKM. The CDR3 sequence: CASRDRGTSLFTYEQYF. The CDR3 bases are TGTGCCAGCAGGGACCGAGGGACTAGCCTTTTCACCTACGAGCAGTACTTC.

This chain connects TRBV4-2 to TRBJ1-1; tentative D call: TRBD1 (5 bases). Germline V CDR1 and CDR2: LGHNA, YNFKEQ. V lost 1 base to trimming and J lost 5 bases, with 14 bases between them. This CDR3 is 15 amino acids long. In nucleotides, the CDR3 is TGTGCCAGCAGCCAAGGGGGACTGGTGGGTACTGAAGCTTTCTTT. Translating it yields CASSQGGLVGTEAFF.

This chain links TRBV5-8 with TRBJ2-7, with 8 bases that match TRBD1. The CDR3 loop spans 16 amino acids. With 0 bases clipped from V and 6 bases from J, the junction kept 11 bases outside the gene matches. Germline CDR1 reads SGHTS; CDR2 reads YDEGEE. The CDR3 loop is CASSLGWSQGAIEQYF. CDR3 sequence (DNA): TGTGCCAGCAGCTTGGGTTGGAGTCAGGGGGCTATCGAGCAGTACTTC.

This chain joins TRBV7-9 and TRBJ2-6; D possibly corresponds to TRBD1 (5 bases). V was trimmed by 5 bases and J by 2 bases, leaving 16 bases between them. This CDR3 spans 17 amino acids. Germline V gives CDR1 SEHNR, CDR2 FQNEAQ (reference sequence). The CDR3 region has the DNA TGTGCCAGCAGCCCCGAGGCAGGGAATCCTGGGGCCAACGTCCTGACTTTC. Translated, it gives CASSPEAGNPGANVLTF. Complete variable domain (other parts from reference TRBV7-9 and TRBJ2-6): DTGVSQNPRHKITKRGQNVTFRCDPISEHNRLYWYRQTLGQGPEFLTYFQNEAQLEKSRLLSDRFSAERPKGSFSTLEIQRTEQGDSAMYLCASSPEAGNPGANVLTFGAGSRLTVL.

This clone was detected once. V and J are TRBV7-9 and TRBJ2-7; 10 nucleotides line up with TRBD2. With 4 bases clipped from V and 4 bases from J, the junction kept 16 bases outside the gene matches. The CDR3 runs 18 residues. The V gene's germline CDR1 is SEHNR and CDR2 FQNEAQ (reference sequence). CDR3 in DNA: TGTGCCAGCAGCTCCCATCGATTGGCTAGCGGGAGCCAGTACGAGCAGTACTTC. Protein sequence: CASSSHRLASGSQYEQYF.

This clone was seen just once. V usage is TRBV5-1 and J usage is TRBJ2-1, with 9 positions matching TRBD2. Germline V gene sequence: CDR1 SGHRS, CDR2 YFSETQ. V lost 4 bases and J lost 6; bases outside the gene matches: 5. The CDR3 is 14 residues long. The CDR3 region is CASSALAGTNEQFF. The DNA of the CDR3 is TGCGCCAGCAGCGCACTAGCGGGCACCAATGAGCAGTTCTTC.

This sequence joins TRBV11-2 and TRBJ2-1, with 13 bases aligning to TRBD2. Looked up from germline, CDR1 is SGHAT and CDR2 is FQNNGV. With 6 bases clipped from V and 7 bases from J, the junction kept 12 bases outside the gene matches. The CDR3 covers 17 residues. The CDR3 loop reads CASSLEGLAGKLNEQFF. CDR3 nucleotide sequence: TGTGCCAGCAGTTTGGAGGGACTAGCGGGAAAATTAAATGAGCAGTTCTTC.

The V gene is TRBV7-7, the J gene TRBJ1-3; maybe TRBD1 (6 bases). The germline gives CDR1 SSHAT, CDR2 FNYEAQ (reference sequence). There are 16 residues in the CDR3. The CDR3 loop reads CASGTSSPGGGNTIYF. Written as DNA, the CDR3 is TGTGCTTCTGGTACCTCAAGCCCGGGGGGCGGAAACACCATATATTTT.

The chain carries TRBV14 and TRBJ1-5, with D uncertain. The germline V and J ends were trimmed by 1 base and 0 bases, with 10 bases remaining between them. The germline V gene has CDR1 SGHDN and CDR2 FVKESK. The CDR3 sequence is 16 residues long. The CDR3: CASSQGGAFSNQPQHF. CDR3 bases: TGTGCCAGCAGCCAAGGGGGAGCCTTTAGCAATCAGCCCCAGCATTTT.

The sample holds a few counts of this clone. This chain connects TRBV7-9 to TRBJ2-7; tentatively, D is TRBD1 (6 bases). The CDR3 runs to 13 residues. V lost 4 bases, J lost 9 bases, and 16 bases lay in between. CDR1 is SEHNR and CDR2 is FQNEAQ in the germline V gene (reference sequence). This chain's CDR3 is CASSSGLQGLQYF. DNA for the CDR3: TGTGCCAGCAGCTCCGGATTACAGGGTCTGCAGTACTTC.

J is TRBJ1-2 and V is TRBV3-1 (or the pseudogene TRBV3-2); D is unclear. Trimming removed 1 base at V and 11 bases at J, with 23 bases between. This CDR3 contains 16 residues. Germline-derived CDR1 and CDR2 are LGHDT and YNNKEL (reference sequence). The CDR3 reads CASSQGVDKFSQSYTF. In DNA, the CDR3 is TGTGCCAGCAGCCAAGGGGTTGACAAGTTTTCCCAGAGTTACACCTTC.

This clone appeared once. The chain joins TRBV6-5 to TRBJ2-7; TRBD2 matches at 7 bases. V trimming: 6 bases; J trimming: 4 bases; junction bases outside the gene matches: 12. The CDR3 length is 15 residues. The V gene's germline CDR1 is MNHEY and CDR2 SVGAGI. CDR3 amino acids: CASRGLDGGRYEQYF. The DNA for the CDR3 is TGTGCCAGCAGGGGACTGGACGGGGGGAGGTACGAGCAGTACTTC.

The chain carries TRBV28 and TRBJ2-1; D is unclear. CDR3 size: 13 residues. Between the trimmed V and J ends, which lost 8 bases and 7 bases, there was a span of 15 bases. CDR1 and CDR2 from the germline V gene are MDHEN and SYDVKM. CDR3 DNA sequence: TGTGCCAGCTTAGAAACCGCGGCAAATGAGCAGTTCTTC. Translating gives CASLETAANEQFF.

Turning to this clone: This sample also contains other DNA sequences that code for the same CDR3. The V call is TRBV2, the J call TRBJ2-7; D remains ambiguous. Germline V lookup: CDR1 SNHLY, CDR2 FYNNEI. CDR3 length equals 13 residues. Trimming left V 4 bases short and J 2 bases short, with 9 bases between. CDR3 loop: CASSVGQAYEQYF. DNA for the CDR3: TGTGCCAGCAGTGTAGGGCAGGCCTACGAGCAGTACTTC.

The CDR3 sequence: CASNEGRGAEQYF. CDR3 coding DNA: TGTGCCAGCAACGAGGGGAGAGGGGCCGAGCAGTACTTC. This chain joins TRBV2 and TRBJ2-7; tentatively, D is TRBD1 or TRBD2 (5 bases each). CDR1 SNHLY and CDR2 FYNNEI come from the germline V gene. Between the trimmed V and J ends, which lost 7 bases and 6 bases, there was a span of 16 bases. The CDR3 length is 13 residues.